This entry is about one T cell receptor beta chain. This CDR3 has 14 residues. V was pared by 2 bases and J by 8 bases, with 13 bases between. Germline assignment: CDR1 SGHDT and CDR2 YYEEEE. This table comes from immunoSEQ multiplex PCR, and its TCRdb copy is limited to in-frame clones, with some not included. This sample has tens of thousands of clones; around 80% occur once, and the top ten carry roughly 9%. The data were taken from a study of T cells in localized non-small cell lung cancer. The sequenced sample was peripheral blood, obtained before any cancer treatment. The clonotype was recovered from an older female donor with stage I lung adenocarcinoma. The genes are TRBV5-6 and TRBJ1-4; no definite D call. CDR3 sequence (DNA): TGTGCCAGCAGCTTAGGTGGAAACACAGAAAAACTGTTTTTT. This gives the protein CASSLGGNTEKLFF.